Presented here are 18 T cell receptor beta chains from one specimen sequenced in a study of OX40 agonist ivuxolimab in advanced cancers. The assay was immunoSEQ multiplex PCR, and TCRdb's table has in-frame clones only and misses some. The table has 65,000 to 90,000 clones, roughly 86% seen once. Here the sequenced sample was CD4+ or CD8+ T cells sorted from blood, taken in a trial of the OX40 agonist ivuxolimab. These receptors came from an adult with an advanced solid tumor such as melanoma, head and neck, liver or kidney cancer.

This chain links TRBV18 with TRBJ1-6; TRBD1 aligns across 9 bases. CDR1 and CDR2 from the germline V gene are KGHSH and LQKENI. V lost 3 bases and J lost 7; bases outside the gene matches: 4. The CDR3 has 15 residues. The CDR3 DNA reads TGTGCCAGCTCACCCCGGACAGGGGAGAATTCACCCCTCCACTTT. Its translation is CASSPRTGENSPLHF.

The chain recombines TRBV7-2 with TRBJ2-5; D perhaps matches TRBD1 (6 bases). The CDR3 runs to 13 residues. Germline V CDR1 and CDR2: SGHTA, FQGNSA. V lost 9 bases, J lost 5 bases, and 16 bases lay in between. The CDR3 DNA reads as TGTGCCAGTCGAAGGGGGTCAACTGAGACCCAGTACTTC. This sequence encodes CASRRGSTETQYF.

The CDR3 bases are TGTGCCAGCAGTTACACACAAGTTTATTCCAATGAGCAGTTCTTC. Translating it yields CASSYTQVYSNEQFF. The chain joins TRBV6-5 to TRBJ2-1; D unresolved. CDR1 is MNHEY, CDR2 SVGAGI, per germline. The CDR3 extends over 15 amino acids. V shed 2 bases and J shed 6 bases, with 14 bases lying between them.

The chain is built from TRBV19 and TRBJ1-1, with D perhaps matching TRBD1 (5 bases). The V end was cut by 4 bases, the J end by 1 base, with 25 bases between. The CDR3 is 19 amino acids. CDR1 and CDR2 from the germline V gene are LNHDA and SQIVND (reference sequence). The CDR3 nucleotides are TGTGCCAGTAGTACCCTATCACGTCGGGGGGACGGGAGGAACACTGAAGCTTTCTTT. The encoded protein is CASSTLSRRGDGRNTEAFF.

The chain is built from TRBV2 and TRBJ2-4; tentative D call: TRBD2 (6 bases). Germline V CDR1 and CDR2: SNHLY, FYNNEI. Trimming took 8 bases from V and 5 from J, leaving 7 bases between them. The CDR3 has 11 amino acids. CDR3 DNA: TGTGCCAGCGGAGGGGAAAACATTCAGTACTTC. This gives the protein CASGGENIQYF.

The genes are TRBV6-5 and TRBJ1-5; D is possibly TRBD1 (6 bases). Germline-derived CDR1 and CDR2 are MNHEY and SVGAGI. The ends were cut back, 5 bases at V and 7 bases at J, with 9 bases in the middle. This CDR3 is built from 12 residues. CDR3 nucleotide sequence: TGTGCCAGCAGTACAGGGATGCAGCCCCAGCATTTT. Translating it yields CASSTGMQPQHF.

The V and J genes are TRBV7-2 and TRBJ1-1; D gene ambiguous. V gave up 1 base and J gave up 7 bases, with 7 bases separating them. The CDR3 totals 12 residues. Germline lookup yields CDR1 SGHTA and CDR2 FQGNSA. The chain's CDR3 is CASSLDNGEAFF. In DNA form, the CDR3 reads TGTGCCAGCAGCTTAGATAACGGTGAAGCTTTCTTT.

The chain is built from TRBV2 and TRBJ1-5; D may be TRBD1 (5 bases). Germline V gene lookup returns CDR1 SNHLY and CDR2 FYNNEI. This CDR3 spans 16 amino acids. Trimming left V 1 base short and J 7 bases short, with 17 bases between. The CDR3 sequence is CASSEGARGGRQPQHF. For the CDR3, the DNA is TGTGCCAGCAGTGAAGGAGCACGGGGGGGGAGGCAGCCCCAGCATTTT.

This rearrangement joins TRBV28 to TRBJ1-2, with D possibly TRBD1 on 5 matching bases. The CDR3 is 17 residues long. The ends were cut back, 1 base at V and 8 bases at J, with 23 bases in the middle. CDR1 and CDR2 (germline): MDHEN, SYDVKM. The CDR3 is CASSLSGPGRLREGYTF. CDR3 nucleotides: TGTGCCAGCAGTTTATCAGGGCCAGGGAGGCTCCGGGAGGGCTACACCTTC.

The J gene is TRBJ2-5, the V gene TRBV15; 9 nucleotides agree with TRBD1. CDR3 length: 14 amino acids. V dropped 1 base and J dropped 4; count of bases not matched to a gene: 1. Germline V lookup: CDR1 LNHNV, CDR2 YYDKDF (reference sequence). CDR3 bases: TGTGCCACCAGCAGAGGACAGGGGGTAGAGACCCAGTACTTC. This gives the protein CATSRGQGVETQYF.

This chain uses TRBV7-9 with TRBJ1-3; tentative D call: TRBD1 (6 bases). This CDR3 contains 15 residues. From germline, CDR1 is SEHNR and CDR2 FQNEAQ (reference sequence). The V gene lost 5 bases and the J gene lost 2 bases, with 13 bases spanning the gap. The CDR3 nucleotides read TGTGCCAGCAGCCCTCGGACAGTAGCTGGAAACACCATATATTTT. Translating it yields CASSPRTVAGNTIYF.

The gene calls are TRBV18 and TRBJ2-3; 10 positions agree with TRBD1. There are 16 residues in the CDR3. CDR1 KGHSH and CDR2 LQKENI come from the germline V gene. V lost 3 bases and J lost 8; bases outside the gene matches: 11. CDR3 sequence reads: CASSPPGQGFYGTQYF. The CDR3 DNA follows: TGTGCCAGCTCACCCCCGGGACAGGGGTTTTATGGTACGCAGTATTTT. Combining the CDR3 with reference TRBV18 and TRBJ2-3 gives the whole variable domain NAGVMQNPRHLVRRRGQEARLRCSPMKGHSHVYWYRQLPEEGLKFMVYLQKENIIDESGMPKERFSAEFPKEGPSILRIQQVVRGDSAAYFCASSPPGQGFYGTQYFGPGTRLTVL.

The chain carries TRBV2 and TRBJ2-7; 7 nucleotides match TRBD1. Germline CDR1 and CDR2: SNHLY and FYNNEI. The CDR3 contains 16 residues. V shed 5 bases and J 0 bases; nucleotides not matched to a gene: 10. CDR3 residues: CASSLRTGLSSYEQYF. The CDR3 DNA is TGTGCCAGCAGTCTCCGGACAGGCTTGAGCTCCTACGAGCAGTACTTC.

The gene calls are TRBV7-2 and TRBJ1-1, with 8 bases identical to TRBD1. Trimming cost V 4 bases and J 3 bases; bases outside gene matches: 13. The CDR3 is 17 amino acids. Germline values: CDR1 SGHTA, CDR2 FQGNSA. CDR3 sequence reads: CASSSQGAGLSYTEAFF. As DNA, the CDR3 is TGTGCCAGCAGCTCCCAGGGGGCAGGCTTAAGTTACACTGAAGCTTTCTTT.

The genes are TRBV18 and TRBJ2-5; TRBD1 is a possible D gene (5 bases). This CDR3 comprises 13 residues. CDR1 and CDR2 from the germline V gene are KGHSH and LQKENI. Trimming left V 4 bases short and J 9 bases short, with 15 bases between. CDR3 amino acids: CASSLDSQEAQYF. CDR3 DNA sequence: TGTGCCAGCTCACTAGACAGTCAAGAAGCCCAGTACTTC.

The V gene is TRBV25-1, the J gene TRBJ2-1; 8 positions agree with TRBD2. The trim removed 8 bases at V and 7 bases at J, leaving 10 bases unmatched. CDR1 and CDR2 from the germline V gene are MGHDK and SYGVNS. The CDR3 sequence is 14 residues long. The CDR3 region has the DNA TGTGCCAGCTCGAGCGGGAGCCCCAGGAATGAGCAGTTCTTC. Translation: CASSSGSPRNEQFF.

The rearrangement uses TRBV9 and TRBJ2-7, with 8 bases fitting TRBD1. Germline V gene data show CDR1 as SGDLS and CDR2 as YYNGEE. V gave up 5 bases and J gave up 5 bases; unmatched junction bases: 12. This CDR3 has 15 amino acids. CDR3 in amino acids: CASSKGGQASNEQYF. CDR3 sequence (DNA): TGTGCCAGCAGTAAAGGGGGACAGGCTTCGAACGAGCAGTACTTC.

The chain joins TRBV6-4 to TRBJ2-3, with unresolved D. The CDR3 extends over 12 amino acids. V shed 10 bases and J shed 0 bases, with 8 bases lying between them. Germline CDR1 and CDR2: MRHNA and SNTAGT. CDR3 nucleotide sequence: TGTGCCACCCATGGGAGCACAGATACGCAGTATTTT. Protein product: CATHGSTDTQYF.